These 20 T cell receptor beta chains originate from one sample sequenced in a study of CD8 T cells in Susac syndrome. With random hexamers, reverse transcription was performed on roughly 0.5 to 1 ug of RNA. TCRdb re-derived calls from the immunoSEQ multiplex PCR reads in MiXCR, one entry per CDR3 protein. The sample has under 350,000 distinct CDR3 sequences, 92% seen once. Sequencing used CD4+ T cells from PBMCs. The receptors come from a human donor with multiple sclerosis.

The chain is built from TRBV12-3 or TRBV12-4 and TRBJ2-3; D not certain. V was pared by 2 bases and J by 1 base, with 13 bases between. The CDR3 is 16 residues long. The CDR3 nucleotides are TGTGCCAGCAGTTTAAAGGGTTTCTATCGCACAGATACGCAGTATTTT. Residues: CASSLKGFYRTDTQYF.

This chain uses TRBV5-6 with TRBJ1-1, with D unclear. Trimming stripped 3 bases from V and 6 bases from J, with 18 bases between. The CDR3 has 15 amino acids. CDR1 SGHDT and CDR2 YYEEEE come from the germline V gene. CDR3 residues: CASSSPKGWIAEAFF. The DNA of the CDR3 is TGTGCCAGCAGCTCCCCCAAAGGTTGGATCGCTGAAGCTTTCTTT. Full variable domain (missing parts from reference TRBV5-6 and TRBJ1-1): DAGVTQSPTHLIKTRGQQVTLRCSPKSGHDTVSWYQQALGQGPQFIFQYYEEEERQRGNFPDRFSGHQFPNYSSELNVNALLLGDSALYLCASSSPKGWIAEAFFGQGTRLTVV.

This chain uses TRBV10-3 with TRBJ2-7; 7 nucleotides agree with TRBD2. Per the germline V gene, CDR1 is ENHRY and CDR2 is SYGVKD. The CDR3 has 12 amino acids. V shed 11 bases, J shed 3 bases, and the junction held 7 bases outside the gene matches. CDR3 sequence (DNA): TGTGCCGCGAGCGGGGATCACTACGAGCAGTACTTC. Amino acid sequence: CAASGDHYEQYF.

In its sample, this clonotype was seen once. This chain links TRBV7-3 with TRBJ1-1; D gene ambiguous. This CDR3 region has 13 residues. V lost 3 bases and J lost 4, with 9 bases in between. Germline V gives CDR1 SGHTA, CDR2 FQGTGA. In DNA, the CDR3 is TGTGCCAGCAGCTTTGCCAGAGCCACTGAAGCTTTCTTT. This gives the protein CASSFARATEAFF.

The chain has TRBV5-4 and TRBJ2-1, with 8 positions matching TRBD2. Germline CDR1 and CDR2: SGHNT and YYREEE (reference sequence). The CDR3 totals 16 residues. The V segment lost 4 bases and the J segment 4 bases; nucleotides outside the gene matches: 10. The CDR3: CASSHPPAGDYNEQFF. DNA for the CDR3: TGTGCCAGCAGCCATCCCCCAGCGGGGGATTACAATGAGCAGTTCTTC.

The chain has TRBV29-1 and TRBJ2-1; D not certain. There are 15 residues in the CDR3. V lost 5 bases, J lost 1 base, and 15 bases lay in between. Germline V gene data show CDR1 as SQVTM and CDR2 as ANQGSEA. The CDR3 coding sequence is TGCAGCGTTATTCACGGAAGCCGATCCTACAATGAGCAGTTCTTC. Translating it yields CSVIHGSRSYNEQFF.

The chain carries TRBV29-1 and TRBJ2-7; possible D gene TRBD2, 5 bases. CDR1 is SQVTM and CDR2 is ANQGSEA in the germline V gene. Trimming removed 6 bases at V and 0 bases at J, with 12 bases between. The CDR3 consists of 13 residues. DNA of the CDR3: TGCAGCGTAGGAGGCCCCGGCTCCTACGAGCAGTACTTC. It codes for CSVGGPGSYEQYF.

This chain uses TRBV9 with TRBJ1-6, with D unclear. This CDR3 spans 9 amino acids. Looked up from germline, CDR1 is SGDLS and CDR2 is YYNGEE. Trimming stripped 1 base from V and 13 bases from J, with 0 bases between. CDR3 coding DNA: TGTGCCAGCAGCGTACCCCTCCACTTT. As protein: CASSVPLHF.

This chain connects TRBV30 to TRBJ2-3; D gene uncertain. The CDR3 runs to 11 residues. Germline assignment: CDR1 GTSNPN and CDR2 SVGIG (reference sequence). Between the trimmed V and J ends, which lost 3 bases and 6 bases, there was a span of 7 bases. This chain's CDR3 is CAWSLEDTQYF. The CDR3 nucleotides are TGTGCCTGGAGCCTGGAGGATACGCAGTATTTT.

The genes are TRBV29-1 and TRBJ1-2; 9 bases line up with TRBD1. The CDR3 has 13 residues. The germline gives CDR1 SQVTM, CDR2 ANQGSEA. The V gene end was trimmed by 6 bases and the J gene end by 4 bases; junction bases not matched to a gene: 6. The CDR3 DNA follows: TGCAGCGTGCGGACAGGGGAGGGCTATGGCTACACCTTC. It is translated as CSVRTGEGYGYTF. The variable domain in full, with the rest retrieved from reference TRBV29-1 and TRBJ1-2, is SAVISQKPSRDICQRGTSLTIQCQVDSQVTMMFWYRQQPGQSLTLIATANQGSEATYESGFVIDKFPISRPNLTFSTLTVSNMSPEDSSIYLCSVRTGEGYGYTFGSGTRLTVV.

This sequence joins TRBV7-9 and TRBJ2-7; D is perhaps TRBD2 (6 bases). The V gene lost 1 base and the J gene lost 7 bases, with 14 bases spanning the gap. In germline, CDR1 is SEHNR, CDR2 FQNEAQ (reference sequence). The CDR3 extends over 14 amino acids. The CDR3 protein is CASSLEWQGGEQYF. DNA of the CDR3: TGTGCCAGCAGCTTAGAGTGGCAGGGAGGAGAGCAGTACTTC. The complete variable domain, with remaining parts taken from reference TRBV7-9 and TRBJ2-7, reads DTGVSQNPRHKITKRGQNVTFRCDPISEHNRLYWYRQTLGQGPEFLTYFQNEAQLEKSRLLSDRFSAERPKGSFSTLEIQRTEQGDSAMYLCASSLEWQGGEQYFGPGTRLTVT.

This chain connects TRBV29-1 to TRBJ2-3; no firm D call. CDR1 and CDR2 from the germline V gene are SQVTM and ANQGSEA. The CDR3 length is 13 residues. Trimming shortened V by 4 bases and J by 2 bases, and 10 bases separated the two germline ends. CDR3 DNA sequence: TGCAGCGTTGTCGGGCTCTACACAGATACGCAGTATTTT. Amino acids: CSVVGLYTDTQYF.

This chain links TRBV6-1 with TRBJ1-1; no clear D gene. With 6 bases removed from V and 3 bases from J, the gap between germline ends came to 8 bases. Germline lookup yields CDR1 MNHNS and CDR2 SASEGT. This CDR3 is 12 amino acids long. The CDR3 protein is CASSPEYTEAFF. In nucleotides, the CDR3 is TGTGCCAGCAGCCCTGAATACACTGAAGCTTTCTTT.

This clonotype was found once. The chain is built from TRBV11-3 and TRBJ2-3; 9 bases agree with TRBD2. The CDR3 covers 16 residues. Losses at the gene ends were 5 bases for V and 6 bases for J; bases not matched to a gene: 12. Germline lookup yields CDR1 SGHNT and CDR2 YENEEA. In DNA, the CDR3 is TGTGCCAGCAGCCTCGGCTCCCGCGGGGGGGCCGATACGCAGTATTTT. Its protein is CASSLGSRGGADTQYF.

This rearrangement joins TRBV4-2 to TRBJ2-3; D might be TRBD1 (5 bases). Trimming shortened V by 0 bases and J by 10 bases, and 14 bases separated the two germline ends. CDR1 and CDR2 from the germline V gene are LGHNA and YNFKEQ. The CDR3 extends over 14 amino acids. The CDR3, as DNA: TGTGCCAGCAGCCAAGACGCAGGGCAGGAGTCGCAGTATTTT. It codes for CASSQDAGQESQYF.

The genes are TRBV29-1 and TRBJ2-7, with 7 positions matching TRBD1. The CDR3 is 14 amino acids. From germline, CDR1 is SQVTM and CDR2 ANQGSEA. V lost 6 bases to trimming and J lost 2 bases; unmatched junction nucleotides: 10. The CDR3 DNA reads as TGCAGCGTAGCTGGACAGGCCATACCCTACGAGCAGTACTTC. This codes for CSVAGQAIPYEQYF.

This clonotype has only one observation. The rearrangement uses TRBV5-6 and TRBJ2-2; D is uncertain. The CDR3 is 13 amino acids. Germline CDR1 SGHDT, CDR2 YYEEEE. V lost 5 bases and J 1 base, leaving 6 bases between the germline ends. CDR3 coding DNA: TGTGCCAGCAGGGGGTGGAACACCGGGGAGCTGTTTTTT. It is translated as CASRGWNTGELFF. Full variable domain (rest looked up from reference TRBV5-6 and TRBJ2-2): DAGVTQSPTHLIKTRGQQVTLRCSPKSGHDTVSWYQQALGQGPQFIFQYYEEEERQRGNFPDRFSGHQFPNYSSELNVNALLLGDSALYLCASRGWNTGELFFGEGSRLTVL.

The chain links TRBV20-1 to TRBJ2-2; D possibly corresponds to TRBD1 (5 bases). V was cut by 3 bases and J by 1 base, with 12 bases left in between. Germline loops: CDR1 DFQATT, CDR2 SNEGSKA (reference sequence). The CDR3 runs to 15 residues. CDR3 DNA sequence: TGCAGTGCTAGTGAAGGACACCGGAACACCGGGGAGCTGTTTTTT. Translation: CSASEGHRNTGELFF.

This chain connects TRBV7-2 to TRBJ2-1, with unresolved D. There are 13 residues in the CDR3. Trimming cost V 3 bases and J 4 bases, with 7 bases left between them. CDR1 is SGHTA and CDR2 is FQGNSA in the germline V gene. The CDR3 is CASSLTQYNEQFF. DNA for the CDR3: TGTGCCAGCAGCTTGACCCAGTACAATGAGCAGTTCTTC. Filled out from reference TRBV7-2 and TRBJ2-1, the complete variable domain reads GAGVSQSPSNKVTEKGKDVELRCDPISGHTALYWYRQSLGQGLEFLIYFQGNSAPDKSGLPSDRFSAERTGGSVSTLTIQRTQQEDSAVYLCASSLTQYNEQFFGPGTRLTVL.

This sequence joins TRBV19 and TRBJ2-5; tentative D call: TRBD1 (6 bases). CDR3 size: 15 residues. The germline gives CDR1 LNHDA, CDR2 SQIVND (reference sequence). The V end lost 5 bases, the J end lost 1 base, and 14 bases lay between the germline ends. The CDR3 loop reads CASSWGRQTQETQYF. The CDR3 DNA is TGTGCCAGTAGTTGGGGGCGACAGACCCAAGAGACCCAGTACTTC.